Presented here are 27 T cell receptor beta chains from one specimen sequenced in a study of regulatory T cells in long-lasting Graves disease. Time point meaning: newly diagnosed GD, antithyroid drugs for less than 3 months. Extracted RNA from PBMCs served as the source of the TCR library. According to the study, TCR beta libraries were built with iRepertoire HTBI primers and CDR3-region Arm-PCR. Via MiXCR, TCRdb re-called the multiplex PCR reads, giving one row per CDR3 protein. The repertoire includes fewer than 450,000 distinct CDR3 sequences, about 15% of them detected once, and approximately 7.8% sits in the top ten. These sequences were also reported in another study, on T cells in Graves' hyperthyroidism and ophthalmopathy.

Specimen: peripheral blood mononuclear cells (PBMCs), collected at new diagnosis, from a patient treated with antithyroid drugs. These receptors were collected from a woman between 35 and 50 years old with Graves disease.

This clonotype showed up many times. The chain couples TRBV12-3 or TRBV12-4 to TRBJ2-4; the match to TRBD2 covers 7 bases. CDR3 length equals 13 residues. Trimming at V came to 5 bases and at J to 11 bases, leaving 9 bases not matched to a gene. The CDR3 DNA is TGTGCCAGCAGTACGGGACTATTAGAGGTTCAGTACTTC. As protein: CASSTGLLEVQYF.

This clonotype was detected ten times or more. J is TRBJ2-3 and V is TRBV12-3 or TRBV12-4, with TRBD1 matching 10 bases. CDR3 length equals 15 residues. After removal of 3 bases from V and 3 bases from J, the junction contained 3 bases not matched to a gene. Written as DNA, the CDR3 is TGTGCCAGCAGTTTCGGACAGGGGGGAACAGATACGCAGTATTTT. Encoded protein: CASSFGQGGTDTQYF.

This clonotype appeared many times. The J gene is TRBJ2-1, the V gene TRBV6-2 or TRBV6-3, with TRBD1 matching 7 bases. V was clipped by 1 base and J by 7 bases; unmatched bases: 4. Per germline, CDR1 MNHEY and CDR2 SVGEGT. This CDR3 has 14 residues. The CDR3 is CASSYFLQGNEQFF. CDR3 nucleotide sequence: TGTGCCAGCAGTTACTTCTTACAGGGGAATGAGCAGTTCTTC.

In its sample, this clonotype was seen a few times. This chain's CDR3 is CASSLPGETSYNEQFF. For the CDR3, the DNA is TGTGCCAGCAGTCTCCCGGGGGAGACTTCCTACAATGAGCAGTTCTTC. The V gene is TRBV12-3 or TRBV12-4, the J gene TRBJ2-1; D is perhaps TRBD2 (6 bases). V was shortened by 5 bases and J by 1 base, with 15 bases between the two germline ends. The CDR3 sequence is 16 residues long.

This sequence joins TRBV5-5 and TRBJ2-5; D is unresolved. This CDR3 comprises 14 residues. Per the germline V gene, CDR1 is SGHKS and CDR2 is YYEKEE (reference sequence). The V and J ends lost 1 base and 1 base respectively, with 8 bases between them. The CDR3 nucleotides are TGTGCCAGCAGCTTGTCAGCGATCCAAGAGACCCAGTACTTC. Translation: CASSLSAIQETQYF.

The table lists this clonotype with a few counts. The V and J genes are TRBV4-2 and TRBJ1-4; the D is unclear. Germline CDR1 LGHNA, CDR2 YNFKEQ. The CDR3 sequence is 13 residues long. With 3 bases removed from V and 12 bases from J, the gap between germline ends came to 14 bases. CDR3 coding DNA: TGTGCCAGCAGCCAGGAACCCCGGACTGAACTGTTTTTT. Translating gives CASSQEPRTELFF.

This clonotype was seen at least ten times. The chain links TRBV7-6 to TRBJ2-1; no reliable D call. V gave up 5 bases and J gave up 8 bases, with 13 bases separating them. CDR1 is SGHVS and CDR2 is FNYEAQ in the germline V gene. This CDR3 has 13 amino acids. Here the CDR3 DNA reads TGTGCCAGCAGCGCCACAACCTGGGATGAGCAGTTCTTC. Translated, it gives CASSATTWDEQFF. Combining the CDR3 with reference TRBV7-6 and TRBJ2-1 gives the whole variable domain GAGVSQSPRYKVTKRGQDVALRCDPISGHVSLYWYRQALGQGPEFLTYFNYEAQQDKSGLPNDRFSAERPEGSISTLTIQRTEQRDSAMYRCASSATTWDEQFFGPGTRLTVL.

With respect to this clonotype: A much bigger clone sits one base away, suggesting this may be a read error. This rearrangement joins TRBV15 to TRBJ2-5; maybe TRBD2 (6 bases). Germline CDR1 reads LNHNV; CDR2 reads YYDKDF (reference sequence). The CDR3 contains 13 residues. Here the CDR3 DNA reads TGTGTCACCAGTTGGGACTTAGGGGAGACCCAGTACTTC. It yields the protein CVTSWDLGETQYF.

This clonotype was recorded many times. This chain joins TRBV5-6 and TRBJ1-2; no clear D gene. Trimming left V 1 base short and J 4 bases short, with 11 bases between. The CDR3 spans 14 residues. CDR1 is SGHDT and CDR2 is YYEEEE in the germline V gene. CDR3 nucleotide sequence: TGTGCCAGCAGCTTGAATGGAGCAGGCTATGGCTACACCTTC. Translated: CASSLNGAGYGYTF.

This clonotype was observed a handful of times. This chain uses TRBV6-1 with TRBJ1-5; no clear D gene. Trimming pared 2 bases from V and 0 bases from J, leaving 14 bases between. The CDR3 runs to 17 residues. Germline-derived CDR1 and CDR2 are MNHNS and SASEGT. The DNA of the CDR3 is TGTGCCAGCAGTGAACGACTGACGGGCCGTAGCAATCAGCCCCAGCATTTT. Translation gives CASSERLTGRSNQPQHF.

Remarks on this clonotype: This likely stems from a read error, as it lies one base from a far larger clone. Written as DNA, the CDR3 is TGTGACAGCAGCTTGGGACTAGCGCCCGGGATTCAAGAGACCCAGTACTTC. Amino acids: CDSSLGLAPGIQETQYF. The chain joins TRBV11-1 to TRBJ2-1; 10 bases are shared with TRBD2. The DNA end favors TRBJ2-5, so the J call may be wrong. There are 17 residues in the CDR3. Germline CDR1 SGHAT, CDR2 FQDESV (reference sequence).

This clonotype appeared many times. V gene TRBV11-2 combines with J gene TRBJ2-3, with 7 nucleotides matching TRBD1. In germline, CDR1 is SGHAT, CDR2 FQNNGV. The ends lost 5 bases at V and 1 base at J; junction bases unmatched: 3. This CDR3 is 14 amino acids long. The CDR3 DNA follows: TGTGCCAGCAGCAACACAGGGGGCACAGATACGCAGTATTTT. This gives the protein CASSNTGGTDTQYF.

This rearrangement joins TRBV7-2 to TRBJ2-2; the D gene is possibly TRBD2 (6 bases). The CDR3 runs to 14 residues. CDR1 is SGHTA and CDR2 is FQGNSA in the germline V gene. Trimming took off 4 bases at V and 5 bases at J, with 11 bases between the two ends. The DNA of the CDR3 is TGTGCCAGCAGCTCCCCCGGGGGAACCGGGGAGCTGTTTTTT. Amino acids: CASSSPGGTGELFF.

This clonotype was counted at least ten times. DNA for the CDR3: TGTGCCAGCGTTCCACGAGGGTCCTTGAGCACAGATACGCAGTATTTT. It is translated as CASVPRGSLSTDTQYF. This chain uses TRBV28 with TRBJ2-3; TRBD2 is a possible D gene (5 bases). The CDR3 sequence is 16 residues long. Trimming stripped 8 bases from V and 0 bases from J, with 18 bases between. CDR1 and CDR2 (germline): MDHEN, SYDVKM.

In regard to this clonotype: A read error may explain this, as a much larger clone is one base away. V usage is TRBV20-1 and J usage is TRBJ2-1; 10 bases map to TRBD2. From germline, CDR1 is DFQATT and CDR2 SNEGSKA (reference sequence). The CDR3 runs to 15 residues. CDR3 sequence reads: CIAPSGLADYNEQFF. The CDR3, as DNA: TGCATTGCCCCTTCCGGACTAGCGGACTACAATGAGCAGTTCTTC.

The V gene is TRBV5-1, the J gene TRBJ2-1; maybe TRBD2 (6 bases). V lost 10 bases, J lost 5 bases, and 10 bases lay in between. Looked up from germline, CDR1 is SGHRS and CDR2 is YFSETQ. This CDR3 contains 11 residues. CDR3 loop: CACGVNNEQFF. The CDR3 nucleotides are TGCGCCTGCGGGGTGAACAATGAGCAGTTCTTC. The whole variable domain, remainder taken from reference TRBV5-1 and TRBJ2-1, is KAGVTQTPRYLIKTRGQQVTLSCSPISGHRSVSWYQQTPGQGLQFLFEYFSETQRNKGNFPGRFSGRQFSNSRSEMNVSTLELGDSALYLCACGVNNEQFFGPGTRLTVL.

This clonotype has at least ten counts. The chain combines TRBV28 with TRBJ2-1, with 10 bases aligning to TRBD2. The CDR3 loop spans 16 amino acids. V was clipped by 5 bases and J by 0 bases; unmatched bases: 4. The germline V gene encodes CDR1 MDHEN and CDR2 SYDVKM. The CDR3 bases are TGTGCCAGCAGTCTAGCGGGAGCAGCCTCCTACAATGAGCAGTTCTTC. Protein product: CASSLAGAASYNEQFF.

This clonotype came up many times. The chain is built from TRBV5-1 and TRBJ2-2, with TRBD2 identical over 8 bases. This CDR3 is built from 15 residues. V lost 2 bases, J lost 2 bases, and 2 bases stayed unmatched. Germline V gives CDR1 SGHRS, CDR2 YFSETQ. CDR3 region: CASSFTSGNTGELFF. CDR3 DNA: TGCGCCAGCAGCTTCACTAGCGGAAACACCGGGGAGCTGTTTTTT.

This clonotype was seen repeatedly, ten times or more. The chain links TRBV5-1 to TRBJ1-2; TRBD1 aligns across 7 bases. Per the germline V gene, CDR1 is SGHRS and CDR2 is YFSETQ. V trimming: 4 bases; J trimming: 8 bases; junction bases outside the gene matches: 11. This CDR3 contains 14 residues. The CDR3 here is CASSPTGFLGGYTF. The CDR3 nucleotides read TGCGCCAGCAGCCCGACAGGGTTTTTGGGCGGCTACACCTTC. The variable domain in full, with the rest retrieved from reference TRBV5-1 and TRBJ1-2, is KAGVTQTPRYLIKTRGQQVTLSCSPISGHRSVSWYQQTPGQGLQFLFEYFSETQRNKGNFPGRFSGRQFSNSRSEMNVSTLELGDSALYLCASSPTGFLGGYTFGSGTRLTVV.

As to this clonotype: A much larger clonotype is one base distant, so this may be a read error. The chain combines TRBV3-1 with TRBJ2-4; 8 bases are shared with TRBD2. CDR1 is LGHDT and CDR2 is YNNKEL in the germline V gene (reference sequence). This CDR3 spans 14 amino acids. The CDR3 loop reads CVSSQGLAGNIQYF. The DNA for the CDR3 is TGTGTCAGCAGCCAAGGCCTAGCGGGAAACATTCAGTACTTC.

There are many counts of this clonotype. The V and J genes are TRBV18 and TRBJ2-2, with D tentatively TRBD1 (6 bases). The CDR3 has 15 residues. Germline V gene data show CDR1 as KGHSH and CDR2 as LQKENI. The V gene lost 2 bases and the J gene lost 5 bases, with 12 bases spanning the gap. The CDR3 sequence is CASSPNGQQTGELFF. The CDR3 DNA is TGTGCCAGCTCACCAAACGGACAGCAAACCGGGGAGCTGTTTTTT.

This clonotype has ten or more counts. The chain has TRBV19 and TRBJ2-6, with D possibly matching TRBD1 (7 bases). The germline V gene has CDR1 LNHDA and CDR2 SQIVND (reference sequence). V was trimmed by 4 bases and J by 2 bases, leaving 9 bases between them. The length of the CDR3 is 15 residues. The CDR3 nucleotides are TGTGCCAGTAGTACAGGGGGGCCTGGGGCCAACGTCCTGACTTTC. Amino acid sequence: CASSTGGPGANVLTF.

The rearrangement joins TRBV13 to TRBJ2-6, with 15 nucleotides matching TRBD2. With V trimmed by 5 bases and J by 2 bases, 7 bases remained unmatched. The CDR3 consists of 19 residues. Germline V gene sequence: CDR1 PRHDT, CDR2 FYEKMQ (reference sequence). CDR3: CASSPQGLAGGAGANVLTF. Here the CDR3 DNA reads TGTGCCAGCAGCCCACAGGGACTAGCGGGAGGTGCTGGGGCCAACGTCCTGACTTTC.

The CDR3 nucleotides read TGTGCCAGCAGCATCGGGACACTCGAGCAGTACTTC. This encodes CASSIGTLEQYF. V and J are TRBV11-3 and TRBJ2-7; tentatively, D is TRBD1 (6 bases). The CDR3 sequence is 12 residues long. V shed 5 bases and J shed 6 bases, with 11 bases lying between them. Germline CDR1 and CDR2: SGHNT and YENEEA.

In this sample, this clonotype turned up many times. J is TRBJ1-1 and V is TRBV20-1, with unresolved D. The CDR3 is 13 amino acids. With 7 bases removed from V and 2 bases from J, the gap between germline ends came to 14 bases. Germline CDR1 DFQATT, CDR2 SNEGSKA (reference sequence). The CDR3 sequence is CSVQRLGNTEAFF. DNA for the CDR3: TGCAGTGTGCAAAGACTGGGCAACACTGAAGCTTTCTTT.

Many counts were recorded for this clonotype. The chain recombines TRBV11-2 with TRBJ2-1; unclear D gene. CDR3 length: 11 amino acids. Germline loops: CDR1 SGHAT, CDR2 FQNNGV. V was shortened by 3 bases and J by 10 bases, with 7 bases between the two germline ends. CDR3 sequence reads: CASSLLLEQFF. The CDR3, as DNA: TGTGCCAGCAGCTTGCTTCTAGAGCAGTTCTTC.

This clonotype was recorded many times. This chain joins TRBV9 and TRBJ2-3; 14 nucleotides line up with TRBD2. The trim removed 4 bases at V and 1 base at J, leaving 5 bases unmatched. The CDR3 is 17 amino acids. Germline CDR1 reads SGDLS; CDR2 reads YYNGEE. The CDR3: CASSIGTSGSGTDTQYF. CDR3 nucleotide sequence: TGTGCCAGCAGCATTGGGACTAGCGGGAGTGGCACAGATACGCAGTATTTT.